This T cell receptor beta chain stems from a study of blood T cell repertoires in COVID-19. At the level of the study: The study drew acute and convalescent COVID-19 samples from the United States, Italy and Spain. Sample material is recorded as cDNA or gDNA derived from T cells, B-cell-depleted T cells, or PBMCs.

Per germline, CDR1 SGHAT and CDR2 FQNNGV. V was shortened by 2 bases and J by 1 base, with 5 bases between the two germline ends. This CDR3 spans 14 amino acids. Patients from Seattle were sampled longitudinally, starting during active infection. In the source study's methods: It was from reference gene primer amplification that nucleated cell counts were estimated. Profiled with immunoSEQ multiplex PCR; TCRdb holds only in-frame clones, not every one. That table is the source of V, J and clone size, and D and trimming were worked out from the DNA. Of around 150,000 clones listed, around 82% are singletons.

This TCR was sampled from a woman aged 40 to 50 with COVID-19, enrolled during active disease. This chain connects TRBV11-2 to TRBJ2-2; maybe TRBD1 (5 bases). Sequencing was done on a sample of peripheral blood. Here the CDR3 reads CASSLQGNTGELFF. The CDR3 DNA is TGTGCCAGCAGCTTACAGGGGAACACCGGGGAGCTGTTTTTT.